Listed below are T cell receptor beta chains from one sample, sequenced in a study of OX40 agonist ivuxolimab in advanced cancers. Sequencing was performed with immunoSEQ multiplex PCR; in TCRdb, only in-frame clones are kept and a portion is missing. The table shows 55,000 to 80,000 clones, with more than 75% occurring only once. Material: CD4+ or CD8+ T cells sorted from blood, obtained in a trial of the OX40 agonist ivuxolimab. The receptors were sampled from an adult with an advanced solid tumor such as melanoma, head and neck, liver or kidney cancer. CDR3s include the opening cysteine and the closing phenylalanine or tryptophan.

CSVFGTGGYTF,TRBJ1-2,TRBV29-1,11
CASSQNVDTQYF,TRBJ2-3,TRBV7-2,12
CASTPGQLTDTQYF,TRBJ2-3,TRBV5-1,14
CASERTNGLMTGAFF,TRBJ1-1,TRBV2,15
CASSESFGRADEQFF,TRBJ2-1,TRBV25-1,15
CASSEGTGASYGYTF,TRBJ1-2,TRBV6-4,15
CASSIDDRRSSGYTF,TRBJ1-2,TRBV19,15
CASSQVAAEETQYF,TRBJ2-5,TRBV4-1,14
CASSQDRGVGEQFF,TRBJ2-1,TRBV14,14
CASSSSGGYAGELFF,TRBJ2-2,TRBV5-4,15
CAISEGREDGYTF,TRBJ1-2,TRBV10-3,13
CASSWGRMSNQPQHF,TRBJ1-5,TRBV7-9,15
CASSVNRFNTGELFF,TRBJ2-2,TRBV25-1,15
CSARKEFGEKLFF,TRBJ1-4,TRBV29-1,13
CASSPPGVREKLFF,TRBJ1-4,TRBV6-5,14
CASSLFVTQPPDTQYF,TRBJ2-3,TRBV5-5,16
CASSVGFWNSPLHF,TRBJ1-6,TRBV9,14
CASSVAGQGGNTIYF,TRBJ1-3,TRBV9,15
CASSLGASGGEYF,TRBJ2-7,TRBV5-4,13
CASSPGQINTGELFF,TRBJ2-2,TRBV4-1,15
CASSLGREAFF,TRBJ1-1,TRBV7-9,11
CASSLADSGAGEQYF,TRBJ2-7,TRBV7-8,15
CASSPGPGQGSNEQFF,TRBJ2-1,TRBV7-8,16
CASSPPELVAYGYTF,TRBJ1-2,TRBV4-1,15
CASNPGGDLYGYTF,TRBJ1-2,TRBV28,14
CASSPTGFRASQPQHF,TRBJ1-5,TRBV18,16
CASSFPLNTEAFF,TRBJ1-1,TRBV28,13
CASSPRDTSYEQYF,TRBJ2-7,TRBV4-1,14
CASRLGPGVGEQYF,TRBJ2-7,TRBV5-4,14
CASSYEREIKGTQYF,TRBJ2-3,TRBV6-5,15
CASSFGFLDRGRQETQYF,TRBJ2-5,TRBV7-2,18
CASSEKGSTDTQYF,TRBJ2-3,TRBV6-1,14
CASSPPPRGLGNSPLHF,TRBJ1-6,TRBV7-9,17
CASSHYRVGTGYEQYF,TRBJ2-7,TRBV27,16
CASSYALRNTEAFF,TRBJ1-1,TRBV6-5,14
CASSLDPGSNTEAFF,TRBJ1-1,TRBV5-1,15
CAAGLSNQPQHF,TRBJ1-5,TRBV19,12
CASSPGLNTGELFF,TRBJ2-2,TRBV5-8,14
CASSLVSGVGTDTQYF,TRBJ2-3,TRBV5-8,16
CASGLVLGNNYGYTF,TRBJ1-2,TRBV12-5,15
CASSEETGRTYGYTF,TRBJ1-2,TRBV6-1,15
CASTLNPDFEGYTF,TRBJ1-2,TRBV6-6,14
CASSLSGRNNGYTF,TRBJ1-2,TRBV5-1,14
CASRRTAASGNTIYF,TRBJ1-3,TRBV6-6,15
CASSNGQVYSNQPQHF,TRBJ1-5,TRBV6-6,16
CASSPGNGPYNEQFF,TRBJ2-1,TRBV5-4,15
CASSFWRLAGTRGMFF,TRBJ2-1,TRBV5-6,16
CATSREEGQDGANVLTF,TRBJ2-6,TRBV15,17
CASSSEQGADTQYF,TRBJ2-3,TRBV7-2,14
CASSEARNSGRGETQYF,TRBJ2-5,TRBV6-1,17
CSVTPRGGKEKLFF,TRBJ1-4,TRBV29-1,14